This T cell receptor beta chain is drawn from a study of T cell repertoires in cytomegalovirus infection. Overall study: Epitope selection comprised recently identified HLA-C-restricted CMV epitopes and well-studied HLA-B-restricted CMV epitopes. TCR beta signatures that were public indicated CMV infection and matching HLA type. Study results and caveats: Across the ex vivo response, the dominant clonotypes were HLA-C-restricted CMV-specific TCR beta clonotypes.

TCRdb called the reads again in MiXCR, with one record for every CDR3 protein. This sample has around 900,000 distinct CDR3 sequences, with around a third found just once. About this clonotype itself: Its target is unknown.

The TCR sequence derives from a human donor in good health (CMV status not recorded). Some clones in this sample may be carry-over from other donors' samples. This material consisted of cultured CD8+ T cells from PBMCs, taken from culture after CMV antigen stimulation.

This CDR3 is CAIRVGRESNSPLHF. The CDR3 nucleotides are TGTGCCATCCGGGTTGGCAGGGAAAGCAATTCACCCCTCCACTTT. The chain links TRBV6-1 to TRBJ1-6, with a possible D match to TRBD1 (5 bases). The V and J ends lost 10 bases and 7 bases respectively, with 20 bases between them. Germline CDR1 is MNHNS and CDR2 is SASEGT. CDR3 size: 15 residues.